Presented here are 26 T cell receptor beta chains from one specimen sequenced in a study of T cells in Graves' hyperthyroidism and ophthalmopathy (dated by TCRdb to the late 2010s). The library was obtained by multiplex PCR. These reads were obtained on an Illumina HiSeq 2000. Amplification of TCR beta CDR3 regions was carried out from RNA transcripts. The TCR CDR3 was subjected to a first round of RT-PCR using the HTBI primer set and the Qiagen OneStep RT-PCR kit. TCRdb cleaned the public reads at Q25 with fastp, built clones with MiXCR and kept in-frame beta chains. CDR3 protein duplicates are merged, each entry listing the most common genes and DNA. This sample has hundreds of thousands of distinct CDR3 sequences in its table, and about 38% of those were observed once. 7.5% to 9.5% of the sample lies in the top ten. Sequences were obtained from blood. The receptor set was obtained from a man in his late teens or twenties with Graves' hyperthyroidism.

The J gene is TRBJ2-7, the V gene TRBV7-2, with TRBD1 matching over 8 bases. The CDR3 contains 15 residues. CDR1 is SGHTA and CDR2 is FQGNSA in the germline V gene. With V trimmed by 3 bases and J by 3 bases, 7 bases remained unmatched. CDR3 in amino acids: CASSFPGQGGYEQYF. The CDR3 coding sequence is TGTGCCAGCAGCTTTCCCGGACAGGGAGGCTACGAGCAGTACTTC.

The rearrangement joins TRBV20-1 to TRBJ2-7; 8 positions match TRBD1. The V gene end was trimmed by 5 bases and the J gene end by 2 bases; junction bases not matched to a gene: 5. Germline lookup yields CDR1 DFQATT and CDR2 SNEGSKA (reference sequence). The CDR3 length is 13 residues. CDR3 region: CSAQQGDTYEQYF. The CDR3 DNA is TGCAGTGCTCAACAGGGGGACACCTACGAGCAGTACTTC.

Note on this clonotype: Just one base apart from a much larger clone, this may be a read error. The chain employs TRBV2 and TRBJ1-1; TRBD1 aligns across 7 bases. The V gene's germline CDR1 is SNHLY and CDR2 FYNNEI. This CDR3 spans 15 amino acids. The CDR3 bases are TGTGCCAGCAGTACAGAGGGACAGATGAACGCTGAAGCTTTCTTT. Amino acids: CASSTEGQMNAEAFF.

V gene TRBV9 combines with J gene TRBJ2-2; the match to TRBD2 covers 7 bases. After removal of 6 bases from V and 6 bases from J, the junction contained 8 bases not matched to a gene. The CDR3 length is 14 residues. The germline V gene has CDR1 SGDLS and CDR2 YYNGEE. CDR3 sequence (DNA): TGTGCCAGCAACCGTCGGGGAGGGGCCGGGGAGCTGTTTTTT. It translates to CASNRRGGAGELFF.

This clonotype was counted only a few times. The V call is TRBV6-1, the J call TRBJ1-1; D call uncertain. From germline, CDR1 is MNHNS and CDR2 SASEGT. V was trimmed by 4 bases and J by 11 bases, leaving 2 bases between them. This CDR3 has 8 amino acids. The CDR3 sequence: CASSGAFF. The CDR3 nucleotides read TGTGCCAGCAGTGGGGCTTTCTTT.

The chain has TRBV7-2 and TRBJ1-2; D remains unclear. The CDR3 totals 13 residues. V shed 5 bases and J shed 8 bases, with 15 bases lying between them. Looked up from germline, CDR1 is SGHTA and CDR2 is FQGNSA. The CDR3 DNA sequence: TGTGCCAGCAGCCTCAAGGAGGAGGAAGGCTACACCTTC. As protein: CASSLKEEEGYTF.

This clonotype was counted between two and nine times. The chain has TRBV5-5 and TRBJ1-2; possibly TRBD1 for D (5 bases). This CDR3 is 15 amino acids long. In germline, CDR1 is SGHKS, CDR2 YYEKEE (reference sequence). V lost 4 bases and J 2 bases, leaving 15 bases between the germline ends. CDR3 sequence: CASSQGVGGNYGYTF. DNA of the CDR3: TGTGCCAGCAGCCAAGGGGTGGGGGGAAACTATGGCTACACCTTC.

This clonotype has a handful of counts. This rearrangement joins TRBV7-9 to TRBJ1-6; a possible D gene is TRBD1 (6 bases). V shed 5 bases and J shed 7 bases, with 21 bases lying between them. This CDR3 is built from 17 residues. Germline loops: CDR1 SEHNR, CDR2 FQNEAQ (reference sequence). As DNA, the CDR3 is TGTGCCAGCAGCCCAGAGGGGGGGAACAGACGGAATTCACCCCTCCACTTT. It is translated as CASSPEGGNRRNSPLHF.

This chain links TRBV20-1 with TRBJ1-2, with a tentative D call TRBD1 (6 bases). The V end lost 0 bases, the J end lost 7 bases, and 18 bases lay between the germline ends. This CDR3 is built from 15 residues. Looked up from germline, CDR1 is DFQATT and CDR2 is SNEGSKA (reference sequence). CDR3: CSAREWGTGLTGYTF. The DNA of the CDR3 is TGCAGTGCTAGAGAGTGGGGTACAGGGTTGACTGGCTACACCTTC.

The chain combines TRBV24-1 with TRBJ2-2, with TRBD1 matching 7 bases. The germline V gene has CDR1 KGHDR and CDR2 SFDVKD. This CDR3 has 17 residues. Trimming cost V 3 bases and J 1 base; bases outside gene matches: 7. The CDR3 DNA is TGTGCCACCAGTGATCCGTACAGGGGAATGAACACCGGGGAGCTGTTTTTT. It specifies CATSDPYRGMNTGELFF.

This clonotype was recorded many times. DNA for the CDR3: TGCAGCGTCCCGGACAGTAGCTCAACTAATGAAAAACTGTTTTTT. Its protein is CSVPDSSSTNEKLFF. The J gene is TRBJ1-4, the V gene TRBV29-1; perhaps TRBD1 as D (6 bases). V was clipped by 6 bases and J by 0 bases, with 14 bases between them. The CDR3 spans 15 residues. Germline values: CDR1 SQVTM, CDR2 ANQGSEA. Supplemented by reference TRBV29-1 and TRBJ1-4, the full variable domain reads SAVISQKPSRDICQRGTSLTIQCQVDSQVTMMFWYRQQPGQSLTLIATANQGSEATYESGFVIDKFPISRPNLTFSTLTVSNMSPEDSSIYLCSVPDSSSTNEKLFFGSGTQLSVL.

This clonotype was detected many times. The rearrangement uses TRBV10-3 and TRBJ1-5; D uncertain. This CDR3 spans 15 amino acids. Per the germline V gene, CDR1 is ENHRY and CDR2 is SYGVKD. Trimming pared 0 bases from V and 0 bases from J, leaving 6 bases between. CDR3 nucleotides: TGTGCCATCAGTGAGTCGCCGGCTAGCAATCAGCCCCAGCATTTT. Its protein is CAISESPASNQPQHF.

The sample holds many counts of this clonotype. The CDR3 DNA reads as TGCAGCGTTGATGAGACAGGGGCCTACGAGCAGTACTTC. Translation gives CSVDETGAYEQYF. This chain uses TRBV29-1 with TRBJ2-7, with 8 bases matching TRBD1. V lost 3 bases to trimming and J lost 2 bases; unmatched junction nucleotides: 3. Germline lookup yields CDR1 SQVTM and CDR2 ANQGSEA. There are 13 residues in the CDR3.

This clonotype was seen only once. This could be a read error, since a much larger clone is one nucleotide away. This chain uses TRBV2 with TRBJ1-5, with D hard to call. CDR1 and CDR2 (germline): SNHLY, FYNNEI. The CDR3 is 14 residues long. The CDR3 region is CASSQEWSSQPQHF. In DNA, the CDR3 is TGTGCCAGCAGCCAGGAGTGGAGCAGTCAGCCCCAGCATTTT.

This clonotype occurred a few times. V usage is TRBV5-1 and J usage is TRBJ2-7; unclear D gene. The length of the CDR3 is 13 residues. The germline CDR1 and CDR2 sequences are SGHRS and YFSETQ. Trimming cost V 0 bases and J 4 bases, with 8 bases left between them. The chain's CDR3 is CASSLAAEYEQYF. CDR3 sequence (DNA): TGCGCCAGCAGCTTGGCCGCAGAATACGAGCAGTACTTC.

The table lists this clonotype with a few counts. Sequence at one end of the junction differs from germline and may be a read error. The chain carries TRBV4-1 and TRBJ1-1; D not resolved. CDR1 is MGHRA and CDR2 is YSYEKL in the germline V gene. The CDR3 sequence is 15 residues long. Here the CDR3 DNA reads TGCGCCAGCAGCCAAGAAGGACGCGGATCCGGATCGATCAGCTTT. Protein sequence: CASSQEGRGSGSISF.

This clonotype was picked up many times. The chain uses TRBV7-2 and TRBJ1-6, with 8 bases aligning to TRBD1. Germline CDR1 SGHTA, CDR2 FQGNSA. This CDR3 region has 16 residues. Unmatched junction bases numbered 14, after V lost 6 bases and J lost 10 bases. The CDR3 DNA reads TGTGCCAGCAGGCCCTGGGCAGGGGGCGAGGGATCACCCCTCCACTTT. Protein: CASRPWAGGEGSPLHF. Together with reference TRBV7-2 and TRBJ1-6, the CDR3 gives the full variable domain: GAGVSQSPSNKVTEKGKDVELRCDPISGHTALYWYRQSLGQGLEFLIYFQGNSAPDKSGLPSDRFSAERTGGSVSTLTIQRTQQEDSAVYLCASRPWAGGEGSPLHFGNGTRLTVT.

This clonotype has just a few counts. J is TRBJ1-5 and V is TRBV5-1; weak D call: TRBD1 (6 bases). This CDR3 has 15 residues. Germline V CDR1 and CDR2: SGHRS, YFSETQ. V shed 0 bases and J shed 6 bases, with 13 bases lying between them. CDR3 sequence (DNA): TGCGCCAGCAGCTTGGAGGGGGGAAGGAGTCAGCCCCAGCATTTT. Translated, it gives CASSLEGGRSQPQHF.

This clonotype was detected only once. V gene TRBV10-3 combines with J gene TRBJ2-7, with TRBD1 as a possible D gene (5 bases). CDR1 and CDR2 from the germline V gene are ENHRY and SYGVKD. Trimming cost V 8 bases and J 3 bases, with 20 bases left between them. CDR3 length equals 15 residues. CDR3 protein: CAIADTYRNYYEQYF. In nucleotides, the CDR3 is TGTGCCATCGCGGATACATACAGGAACTACTACGAGCAGTACTTC.

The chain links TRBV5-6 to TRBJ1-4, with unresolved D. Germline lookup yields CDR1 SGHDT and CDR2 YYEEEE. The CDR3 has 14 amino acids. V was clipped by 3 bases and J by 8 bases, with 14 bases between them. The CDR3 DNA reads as TGTGCCAGCAGCTCGACCCTCCTGCGAGAAAAACTGTTTTTT. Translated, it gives CASSSTLLREKLFF.

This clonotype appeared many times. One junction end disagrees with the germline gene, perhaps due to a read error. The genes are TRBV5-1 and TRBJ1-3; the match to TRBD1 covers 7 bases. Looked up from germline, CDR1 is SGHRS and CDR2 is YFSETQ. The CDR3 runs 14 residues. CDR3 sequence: CASSTTGVGNTIYF. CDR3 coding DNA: TGTGCCAGCAGCACCACAGGGGTCGGAAACACCATATATTTT.

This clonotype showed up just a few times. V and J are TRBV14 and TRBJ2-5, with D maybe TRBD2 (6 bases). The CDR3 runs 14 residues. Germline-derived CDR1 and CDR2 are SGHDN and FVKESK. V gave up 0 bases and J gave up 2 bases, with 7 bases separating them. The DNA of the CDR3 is TGTGCCAGCAGCCAAGAAGGGACTCAAGAGACCCAGTACTTC. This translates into CASSQEGTQETQYF.

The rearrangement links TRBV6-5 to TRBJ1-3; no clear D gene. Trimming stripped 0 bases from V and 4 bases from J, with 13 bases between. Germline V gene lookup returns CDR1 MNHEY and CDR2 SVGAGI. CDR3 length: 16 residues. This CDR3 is CASSYSTDSGGNTIYF. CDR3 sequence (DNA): TGTGCCAGCAGTTACTCGACTGATTCCGGGGGAAACACCATATATTTT.

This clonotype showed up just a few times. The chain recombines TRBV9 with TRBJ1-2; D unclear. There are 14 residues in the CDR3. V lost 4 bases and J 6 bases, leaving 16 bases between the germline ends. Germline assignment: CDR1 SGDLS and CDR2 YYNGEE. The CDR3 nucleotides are TGTGCCAGCAGCCAAGAAGACCGAGCACATGGCTACACCTTC. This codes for CASSQEDRAHGYTF.

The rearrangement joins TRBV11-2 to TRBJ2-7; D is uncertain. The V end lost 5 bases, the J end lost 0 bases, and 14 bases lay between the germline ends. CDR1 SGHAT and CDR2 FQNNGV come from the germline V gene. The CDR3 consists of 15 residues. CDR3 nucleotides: TGTGCCAGCAGCCCTACAAACCCAAGCTCCTACGAGCAGTACTTC. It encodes CASSPTNPSSYEQYF.

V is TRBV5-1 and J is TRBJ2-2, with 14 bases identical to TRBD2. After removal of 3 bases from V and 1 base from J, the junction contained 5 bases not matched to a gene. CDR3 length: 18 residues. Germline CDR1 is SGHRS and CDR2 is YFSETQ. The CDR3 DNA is TGCGCCAGCAGCTACGGGACTAGCGGGAGCCGGAACACCGGGGAGCTGTTTTTT. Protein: CASSYGTSGSRNTGELFF.